These T cell receptor beta chains were read from a single sample in a study of CD4 T cells in relation to SARS-CoV-2 and coronaviruses. Only in-frame clones appear in the TCRdb table, and some are missing; sequencing was by immunoSEQ multiplex PCR. The sample shows roughly 21,000 clones, roughly 79% of them seen only once. Their recognized antigens are unknown. Sequencing was done on a sample of CD4+ T cells from PBMCs, cultured in vitro. The receptors here all came from a human donor in good health. CDR3s include the opening cysteine and the closing phenylalanine or tryptophan. The order of the fields is V gene, J gene, D gene, clone size, CDR3 length, CDR3 DNA, CDR3 protein. The D gene is left open where the match is weak. Clone size is shown for a subset of rows, as once, few, many or a class of expanded clone.

>TRBV28|TRBJ2-1|.|.|14
TGTGCCAGCAGGGGTGGTGCGAGGTACAATGAGCAGTTCTTC
CASRGGARYNEQFF
>TRBV3-1/TRBV3-2|TRBJ1-6|.|.|15
TGTGCCAGCAGCCAAGTTGAATCGAGGAATTCACCCCTCCACTTT
CASSQVESRNSPLHF
>TRBV9|TRBJ2-3|.|.|12
TGTGCCAGCAGCGTAGTGTTGGATACGCAGTATTTT
CASSVVLDTQYF
>TRBV5-6|TRBJ1-1|TRBD1|.|14
TGTGCCAGCAGCTACTGGACAGGTCTATCTGAAGCTTTCTTT
CASSYWTGLSEAFF
>TRBV6-6|TRBJ2-7|.|.|16
TGTGCCAGCAGGGAAATGGACACATTATTCTCCTACGAGCAGTACTTC
CASREMDTLFSYEQYF
>TRBV9|TRBJ1-1|.|few|14
TGTGCCAGCAGCGTAGCCGGGGTGAACACTGAAGCTTTCTTT
CASSVAGVNTEAFF
>TRBV7-9|TRBJ1-1|.|.|16
TGTGCCAGCAGACGTAGACAGCCGCAGGGACGAACTGAAGCTTTCTTT
CASRRRQPQGRTEAFF
>TRBV19|TRBJ1-2|.|few|15
TGTGCCAGTAGGGGCAGGGCTCATTTTAACTATGGCTACACCTTC
CASRGRAHFNYGYTF
>TRBV19|TRBJ1-2|.|.|14
TGTGCCAGTAGTATTAAGGGGACTTCGGATGGCTACACCTTC
CASSIKGTSDGYTF
>TRBV5-1|TRBJ1-1|TRBD1|.|15
TGCGCCAGCAGCCATGGACAGGGTTTGGACACTGAAGCTTTCTTT
CASSHGQGLDTEAFF
>TRBV10-3|TRBJ2-1|.|.|13
TGTGCCATCAGTGAGTCGGGAGCTAGTGAGCAGTTCTTC
CAISESGASEQFF
>TRBV20-1|TRBJ2-5|.|.|15
TGCAGTGCTAGTTCGGATAGCGGAACCCAAGAGACCCAGTACTTC
CSASSDSGTQETQYF
>TRBV7-9|TRBJ1-4|.|.|12
TGTGCCAGCAGCTTAGTGGCAGAAAAACTGTTTTTT
CASSLVAEKLFF
>TRBV3-1/TRBV3-2|TRBJ1-2|.|.|15
TGTGCCAGCAGCCACCGCGGGAACGCACCCTATGGCTACACCTTC
CASSHRGNAPYGYTF
>TRBV7-9|TRBJ2-1|.|.|13
TGTGCCAGCAGCTTAATCGGGGGATATGAGCAGTTCTTC
CASSLIGGYEQFF
>TRBV6-5|TRBJ2-6|.|.|14
TGTGCCAGCAGTATACAGGACGCGGCCAACGTCCTGACTTTC
CASSIQDAANVLTF
>TRBV12-2|TRBJ2-1|.|.|17
TGTGCAAGTCGCCCGTCCCCGGGTACCAGCTCCTACAATGAGCAGTTCTTC
CASRPSPGTSSYNEQFF
>TRBV11-2|TRBJ2-2|.|.|15
TGTGCCAGCAGCTCGATCGGTGCGAACACCGGGGAGCTGTTTTTT
CASSSIGANTGELFF
>TRBV11-2|TRBJ1-3|.|.|15
TGTGCCAGCAGCTTAGGGACAGTCTCTGGAAACACCATATATTTT
CASSLGTVSGNTIYF
>TRBV24-1|TRBJ1-4|.|.|12
TGTGCCACCAGTGATTTGCCCCAAGGGCTGTTTTTT
CATSDLPQGLFF
>TRBV6-5|TRBJ1-2|.|.|15
TGTGCCAGCAGCCTACGAAGGACGGCTAACTATGGCTACACCTTC
CASSLRRTANYGYTF
>TRBV6-5|TRBJ1-5|.|.|13
TGTGCCAGCAAGGTAAATAGCAATCAGCCCCAGCATTTT
CASKVNSNQPQHF
>TRBV7-3|TRBJ2-7|.|.|14
TGTGCCAGCAGCCCGTTACACAGCTCCTACGAGCAGTACTTC
CASSPLHSSYEQYF
>TRBV5-8|TRBJ1-1|.|.|13
TGTGCCAGCAGCCGGAACCTAAACACTGAAGCTTTCTTT
CASSRNLNTEAFF
>TRBV10-3|TRBJ1-3|TRBD1|.|16
TGTGCCATCAGTGAGTCTACGACAGGGTACGGAAACACCATATATTTT
CAISESTTGYGNTIYF
>TRBV19|TRBJ2-1|.|.|17
TGTGCCAGTAGTATGGGACGTGAGGACAGGGTAGGCGGGGGGCAGTTCTTC
CASSMGREDRVGGGQFF
>TRBV28|TRBJ1-5|.|once|12
TGTGCCACCCTAGGGTTCCTTCCGCCCCAGCATTTT
CATLGFLPPQHF
>TRBV5-1|TRBJ2-7|TRBD2|.|17
TGCGCCAGCTCGGGAGGTGCTAGCGGGAAAGGCAGGTACGAGCAGTACTTC
CASSGGASGKGRYEQYF
>TRBV5-1|TRBJ2-5|TRBD1|.|15
TGCGCCAGCAGCGCCCCGGGGGCAGGGGGCGGGACCCAGTACTTC
CASSAPGAGGGTQYF
>TRBV3-1/TRBV3-2|TRBJ1-1|.|few|14
TGTGCCAGCAGCCAAGCGGGATGGGACACTGAAGCTTTCTTT
CASSQAGWDTEAFF
>TRBV6-4|TRBJ1-2|TRBD1|.|16
TGTGCCAGCAGTGAAAGGGACAGGGGGCAAAACTATGGCTACACCTTC
CASSERDRGQNYGYTF
>TRBV27|TRBJ1-1|.|.|15
TGTGCCAGCAGTTTATATTGGGGCAAGAACACTGAAGCTTTCTTT
CASSLYWGKNTEAFF
>TRBV10-3|TRBJ1-6|.|.|16
TGTGCCATCAGTGAACCCGACAGAGAGAATAATTCACCCCTCCACTTT
CAISEPDRENNSPLHF